What follows is one T cell receptor beta chain and its context. The antigen remains undetermined. This sample was taken from a study of a mutant IDH1 vaccine in newly diagnosed glioma. Study-wide background: Vaccine administration was initiated 4-6 weeks following radiotherapy alone, or with temozolomide cycles. Week 35 was safety follow-up visit V12; week 47 was end-of-study visit V13.

The germline CDR1 and CDR2 sequences are MNHEY and SVGAGI. The ends lost 5 bases at V and 4 bases at J; junction bases unmatched: 2. The CDR3 covers 15 residues. Documented time point: week 47, end of study. Each dose of the vaccine consisted of 300 ug of mutant IDH1 20-mer peptide, with topical imiquimod. Assay used: immunoSEQ multiplex PCR; TCRdb lists only in-frame clones, some missing. The top ten hold 15% to 20% of the sample, which has about 40,000 clones, roughly 82% seen once. Sequencing was performed on PBMCs, taken from a glioma patient whose treatment included an IDH1 peptide vaccine. This clonotype was obtained from a man aged 18 to 35 with glioma. Some clones in this sample may be carry-over from other donors' samples. The V call is TRBV6-5, the J call TRBJ2-5; TRBD2 matches 15 bases. CDR3 nucleotide sequence: TGTGCCAGCAGTGGACTAGCGGGGGGGCCAGAGACCCAGTACTTC. Its protein is CASSGLAGGPETQYF.